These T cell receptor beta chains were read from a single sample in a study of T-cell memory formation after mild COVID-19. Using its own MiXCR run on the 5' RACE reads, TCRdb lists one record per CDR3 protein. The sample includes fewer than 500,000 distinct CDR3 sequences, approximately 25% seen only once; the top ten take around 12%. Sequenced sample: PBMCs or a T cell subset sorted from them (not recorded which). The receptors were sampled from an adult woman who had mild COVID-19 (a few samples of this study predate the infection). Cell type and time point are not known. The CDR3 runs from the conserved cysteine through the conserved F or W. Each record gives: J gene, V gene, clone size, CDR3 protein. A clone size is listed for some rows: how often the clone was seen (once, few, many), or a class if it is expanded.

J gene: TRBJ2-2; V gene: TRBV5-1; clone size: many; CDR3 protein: CASSSALTGVLIGELFF
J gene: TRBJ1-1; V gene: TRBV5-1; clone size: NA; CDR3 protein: CASSLLTGVGTEAFF
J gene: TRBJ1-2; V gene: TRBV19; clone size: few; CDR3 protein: CASTPAGTGGTGYTF
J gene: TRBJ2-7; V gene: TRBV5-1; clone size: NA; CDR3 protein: CASSLYGGGSSYEQYF
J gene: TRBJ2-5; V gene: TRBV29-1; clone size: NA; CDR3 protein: CSAGRGAVETQYF
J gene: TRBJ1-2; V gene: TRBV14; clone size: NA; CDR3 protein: CASSQDQAAYGYTF
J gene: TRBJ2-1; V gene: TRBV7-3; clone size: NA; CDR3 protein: CASSIPGAGNEQFF
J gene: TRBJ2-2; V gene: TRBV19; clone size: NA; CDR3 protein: CASSIGTSFNTGELFF
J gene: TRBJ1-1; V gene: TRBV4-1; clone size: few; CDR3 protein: CASSPGGSQAFF
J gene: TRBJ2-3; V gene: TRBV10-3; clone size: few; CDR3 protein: CAISESPGLAYGTDTQYF
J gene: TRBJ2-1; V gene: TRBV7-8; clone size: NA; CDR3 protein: CASSTLGELGQGANEQFF
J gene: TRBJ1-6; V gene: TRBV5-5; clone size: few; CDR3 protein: CASSLALRTGGNSPLHF
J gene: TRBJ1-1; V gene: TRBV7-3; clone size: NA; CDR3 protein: CASSFGTGTEAFF
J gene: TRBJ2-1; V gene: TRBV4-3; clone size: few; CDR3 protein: CASSPKTSGYSYNEQFF
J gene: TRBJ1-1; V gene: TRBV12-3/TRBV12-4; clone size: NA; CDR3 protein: CASSFGPVNTEAFF
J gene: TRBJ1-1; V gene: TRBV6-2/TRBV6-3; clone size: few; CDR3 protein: CASSYLRTVTTMNTEAFF
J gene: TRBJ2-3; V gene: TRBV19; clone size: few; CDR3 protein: CASRGISGTGYNTQYF
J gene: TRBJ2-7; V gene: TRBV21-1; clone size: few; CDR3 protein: CASSKKVLDRGRYEQYF
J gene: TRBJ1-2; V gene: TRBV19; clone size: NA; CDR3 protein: CASSPEGQSLYGYTF
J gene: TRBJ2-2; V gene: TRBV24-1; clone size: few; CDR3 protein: CATSDTGELFF
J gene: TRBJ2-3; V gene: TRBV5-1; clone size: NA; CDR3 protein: CASNPRAPGQGSDTQYF